This T cell receptor beta chain was observed in a study of blood T cell repertoires in COVID-19 (dated by TCRdb to the early 2020s). Regarding the research as a whole: The collaborator samples originated in the United States, Italy and Spain and spanned the acute and convalescent phases of COVID-19. The repertoires were made available in a free public database intended to serve as a resource for research on the immune response to SARS-CoV-2. HLA class I and class II types, where available, came from metadata supplied by the sample provider rather than from assay-based typing. The dataset comprised deeply sampled blood TCRbeta repertoires from subjects exposed to, actively infected with, or recovered from COVID-19. Samples came from the ongoing ImmuneRACE study (first 160 participants) plus 1,254 subjects from 6 global collaborators. A de-identified subject ID, COVID-19 status, age in years and sex were almost always included in the sample metadata. The prospective study material was composed of cDNA or gDNA derived from T cells, B-cell-depleted T cells, or PBMCs.

Overall results and qualifications from the work: The amount of clinical and demographic metadata varied by source and participant and was provided uncurated.

The V and J ends are trimmed by 7 bases and 3 bases, leaving 9 bases between them. The CDR3 goes from the cysteine to the phenylalanine over 12 residues. The entry retains the CDR3 DNA only, 36 bases that are in frame from base 1. CDR1 and CDR2 are read off the germline V gene (reference sequence) as GTSNPN and SVGIG. TCRbeta CDR3 regions were amplified from genomic DNA using the immunoSEQ Assay, a bias-controlled multiplex PCR. The authors processed their data as follows. Within the assay, amplification of reference gene primers was used to estimate how many nucleated cells each sample contained. To quantify the absolute abundance of each unique TCRbeta CDR3 rearrangement, sequence reads were collapsed and filtered. For each sample, productive Simpson clonality was calculated as the square root of Simpson's diversity index over productive rearrangements. The table comes from immuneACCESS by way of TCRdb, which keeps in-frame sequences with V and J called. Part of the clones is missing from these tables; in studies checked, under half for an unresolved V gene and the rest for unknown reasons. The V and J calls and clone size are taken from that table; D and trimming were inferred from the DNA. This sample comprises 200,000 to 300,000 clones, around 89% of them detected only once. Together, the top ten hold roughly 3.9% of the sample.

The collaborating institutions used their own protocols to collect whole blood in K2EDTA tubes. For TCRbeta analysis, collaborators shipped samples as frozen whole blood, isolated PBMCs, or DNA extracted from either of those sample types. About this clone itself: This clone's antigen is unknown. Per-base quality was not reported, and no clone a single base away is much larger than it.

The sequenced sample was peripheral blood. The rearranged segments are TRBV30 and TRBJ2-2; a tentative D match to TRBD1 spans 5 bases. The sequence came from a middle-aged woman with acute or convalescent COVID-19. The sequenced DNA is TGTGCCTCGGACATGGACACCGGGGAGCTGTTTTTT. Protein translation: CASDMDTGELFF. Beyond the CDR3, the reference TRBV30 and TRBJ2-2 genes provide the residues; the full variable domain reads: SQTIHQWPATLVQPVGSPLSLECTVEGTSNPNLYWYRQAAGRGLQLLFYSVGIGQISSEVPQNLSASRPQDRQFILSSKKLLLSDSGFYLCASDMDTGELFFGEGSRLTVL.